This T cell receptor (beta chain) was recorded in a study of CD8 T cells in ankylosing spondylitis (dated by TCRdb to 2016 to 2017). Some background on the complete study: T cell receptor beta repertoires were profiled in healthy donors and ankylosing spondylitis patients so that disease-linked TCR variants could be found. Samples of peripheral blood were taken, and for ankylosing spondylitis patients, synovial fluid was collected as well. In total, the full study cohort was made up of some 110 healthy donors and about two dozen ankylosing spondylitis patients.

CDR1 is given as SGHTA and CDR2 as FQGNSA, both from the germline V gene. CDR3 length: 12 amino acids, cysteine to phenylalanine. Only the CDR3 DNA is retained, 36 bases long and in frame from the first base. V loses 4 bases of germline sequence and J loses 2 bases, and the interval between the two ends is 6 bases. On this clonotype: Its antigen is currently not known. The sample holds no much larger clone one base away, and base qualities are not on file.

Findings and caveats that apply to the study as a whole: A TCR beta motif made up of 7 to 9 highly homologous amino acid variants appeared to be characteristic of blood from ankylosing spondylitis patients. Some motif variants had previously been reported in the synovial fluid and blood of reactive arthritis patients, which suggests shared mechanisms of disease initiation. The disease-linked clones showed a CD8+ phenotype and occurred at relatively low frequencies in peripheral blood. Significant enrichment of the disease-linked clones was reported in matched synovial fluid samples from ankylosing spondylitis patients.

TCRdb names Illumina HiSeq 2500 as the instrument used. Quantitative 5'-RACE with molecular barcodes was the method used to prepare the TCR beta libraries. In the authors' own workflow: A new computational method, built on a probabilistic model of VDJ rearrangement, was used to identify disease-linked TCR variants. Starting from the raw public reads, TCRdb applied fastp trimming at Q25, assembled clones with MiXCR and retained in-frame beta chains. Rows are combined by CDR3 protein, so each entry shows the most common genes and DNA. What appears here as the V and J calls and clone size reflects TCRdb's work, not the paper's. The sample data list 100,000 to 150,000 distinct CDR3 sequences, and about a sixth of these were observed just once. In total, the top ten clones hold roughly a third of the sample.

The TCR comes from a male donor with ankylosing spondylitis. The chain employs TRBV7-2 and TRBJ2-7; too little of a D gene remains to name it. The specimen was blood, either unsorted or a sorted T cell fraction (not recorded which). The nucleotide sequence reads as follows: TGTGCCAGCAGCTCTCCCCCCTACGAGCAGTACTTC. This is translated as CASSSPPYEQYF.